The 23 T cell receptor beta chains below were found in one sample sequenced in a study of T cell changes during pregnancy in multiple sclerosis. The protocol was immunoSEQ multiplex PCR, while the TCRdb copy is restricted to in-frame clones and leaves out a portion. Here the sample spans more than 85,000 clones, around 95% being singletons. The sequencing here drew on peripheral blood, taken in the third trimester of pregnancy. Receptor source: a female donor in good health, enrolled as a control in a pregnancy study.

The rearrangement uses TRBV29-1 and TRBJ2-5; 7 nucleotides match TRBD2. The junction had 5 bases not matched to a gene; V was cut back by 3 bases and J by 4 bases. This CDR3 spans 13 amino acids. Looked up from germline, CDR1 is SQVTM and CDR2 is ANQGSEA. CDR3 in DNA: TGCAGCGTTGACCGGGGGGACGGAGAGACCCAGTACTTC. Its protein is CSVDRGDGETQYF.

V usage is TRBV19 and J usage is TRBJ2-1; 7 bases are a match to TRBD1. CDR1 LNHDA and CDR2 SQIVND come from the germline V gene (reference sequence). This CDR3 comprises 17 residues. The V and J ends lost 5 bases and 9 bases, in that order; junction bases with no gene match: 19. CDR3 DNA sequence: TGTGCCAGTAGTCCAAAGGGGGCGGGCCCCCGCGCCGGTGAGCAGTTCTTC. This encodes CASSPKGAGPRAGEQFF.

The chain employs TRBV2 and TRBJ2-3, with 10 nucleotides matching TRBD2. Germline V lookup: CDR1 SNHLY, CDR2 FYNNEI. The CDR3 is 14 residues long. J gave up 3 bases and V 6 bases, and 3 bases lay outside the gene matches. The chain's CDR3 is CASRGGLATDTQYF. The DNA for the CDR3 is TGTGCCAGCAGGGGGGGACTAGCGACAGATACGCAGTATTTT.

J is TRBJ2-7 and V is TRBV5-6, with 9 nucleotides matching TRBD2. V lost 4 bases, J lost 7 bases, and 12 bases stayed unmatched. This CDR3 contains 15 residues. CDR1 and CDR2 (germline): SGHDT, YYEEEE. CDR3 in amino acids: CASSPIAGVLEEQYF. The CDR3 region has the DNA TGTGCCAGCAGCCCTATAGCGGGAGTGTTGGAGGAGCAGTACTTC.

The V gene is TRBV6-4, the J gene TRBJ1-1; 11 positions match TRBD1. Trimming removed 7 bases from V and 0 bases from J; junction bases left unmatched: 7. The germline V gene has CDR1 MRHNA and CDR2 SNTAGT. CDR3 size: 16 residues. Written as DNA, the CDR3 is TGTGCCAGCAAGGGACAGGGGGGAAACATGAACACTGAAGCTTTCTTT. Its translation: CASKGQGGNMNTEAFF.

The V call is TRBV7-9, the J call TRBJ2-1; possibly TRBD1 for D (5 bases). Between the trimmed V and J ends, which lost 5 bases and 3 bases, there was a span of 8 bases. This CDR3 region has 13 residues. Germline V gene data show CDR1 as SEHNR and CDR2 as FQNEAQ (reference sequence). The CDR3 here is CASSQDSYNEQFF. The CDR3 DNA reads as TGTGCCAGCAGCCAAGACAGCTACAATGAGCAGTTCTTC.

In DNA form, the CDR3 reads TGTGCCAGCAGTCTACCCGGGACAGGGGGCAATGAGCAGTTCTTC. Its protein is CASSLPGTGGNEQFF. The gene calls are TRBV28 and TRBJ2-1; TRBD1 agrees at 11 bases. The CDR3 has 15 amino acids. In germline, CDR1 is MDHEN, CDR2 SYDVKM. With V trimmed by 5 bases and J by 6 bases, 6 bases remained unmatched.

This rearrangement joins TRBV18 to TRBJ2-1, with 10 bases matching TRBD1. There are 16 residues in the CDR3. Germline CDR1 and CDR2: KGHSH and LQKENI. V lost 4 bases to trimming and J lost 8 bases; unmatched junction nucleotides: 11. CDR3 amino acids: CASSLRRQGAGDEQFF. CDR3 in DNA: TGTGCCAGCTCACTAAGGAGACAGGGGGCCGGCGATGAGCAGTTCTTC.

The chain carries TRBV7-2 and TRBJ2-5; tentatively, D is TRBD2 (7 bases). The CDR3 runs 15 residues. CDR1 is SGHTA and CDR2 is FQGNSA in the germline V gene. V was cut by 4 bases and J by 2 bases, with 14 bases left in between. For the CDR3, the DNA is TGTGCCAGCAGCTCGAAAGGGGGGGCGCAAGAGACCCAGTACTTC. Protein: CASSSKGGAQETQYF.

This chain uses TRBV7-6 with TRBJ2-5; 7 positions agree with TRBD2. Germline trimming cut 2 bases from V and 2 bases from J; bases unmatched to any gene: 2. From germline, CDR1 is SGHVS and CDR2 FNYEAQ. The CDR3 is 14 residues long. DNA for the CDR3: TGTGCCAGCAGCTTAAGGACTAGACAAGAGACCCAGTACTTC. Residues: CASSLRTRQETQYF.

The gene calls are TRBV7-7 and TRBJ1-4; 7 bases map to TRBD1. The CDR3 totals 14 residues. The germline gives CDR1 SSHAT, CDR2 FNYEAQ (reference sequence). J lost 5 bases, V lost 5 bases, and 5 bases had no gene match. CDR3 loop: CASSPTGPNEKLFF. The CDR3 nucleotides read TGTGCCAGCAGCCCGACAGGGCCAAATGAAAAACTGTTTTTT.

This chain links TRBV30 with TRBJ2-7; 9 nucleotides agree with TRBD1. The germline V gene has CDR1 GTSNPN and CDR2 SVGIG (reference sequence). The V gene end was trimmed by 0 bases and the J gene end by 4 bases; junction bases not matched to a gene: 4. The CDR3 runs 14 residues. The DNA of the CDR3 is TGTGCCTGGAGTGTGCGGACAGGGGAGTACGAGCAGTACTTC. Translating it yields CAWSVRTGEYEQYF. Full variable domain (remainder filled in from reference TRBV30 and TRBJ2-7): SQTIHQWPATLVQPVGSPLSLECTVEGTSNPNLYWYRQAAGRGLQLLFYSVGIGQISSEVPQNLSASRPQDRQFILSSKKLLLSDSGFYLCAWSVRTGEYEQYFGPGTRLTVT.

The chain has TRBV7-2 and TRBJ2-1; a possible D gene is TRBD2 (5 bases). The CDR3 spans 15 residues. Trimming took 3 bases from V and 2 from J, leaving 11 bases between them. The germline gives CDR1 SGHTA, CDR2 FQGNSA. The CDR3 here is CASSFAAAPYNEQFF. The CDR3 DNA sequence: TGTGCCAGCAGCTTTGCAGCGGCCCCCTACAATGAGCAGTTCTTC.

Written as DNA, the CDR3 is TGTGCCAGCAGCTTAGGGAGGAAAGATACCGGGGAGCTGTTTTTT. Amino acids: CASSLGRKDTGELFF. V is TRBV11-2 and J is TRBJ2-2; D perhaps matches TRBD2 (5 bases). In germline, CDR1 is SGHAT, CDR2 FQNNGV. With 1 base removed from V and 5 bases from J, the gap between germline ends came to 11 bases. The CDR3 length is 15 residues. Full variable domain (missing parts from reference TRBV11-2 and TRBJ2-2): EAGVAQSPRYKIIEKRQSVAFWCNPISGHATLYWYQQILGQGPKLLIQFQNNGVVDDSQLPKDRFSAERLKGVDSTLKIQPAKLEDSAVYLCASSLGRKDTGELFFGEGSRLTVL.

Here the CDR3 reads CASSLITGELFF. The CDR3 region has the DNA TGCGCCAGCAGCCTAATCACCGGGGAGCTGTTTTTT. This chain connects TRBV4-1 to TRBJ2-2; no reliable D call. V lost 4 bases to trimming and J lost 4 bases, with 4 bases between them. The germline V gene has CDR1 MGHRA and CDR2 YSYEKL. The CDR3 consists of 12 residues.

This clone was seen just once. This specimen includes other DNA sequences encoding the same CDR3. This CDR3 is CASSQPGQGRAGANVLTF. The CDR3 DNA is TGCGCCAGCAGCCAACCGGGACAGGGGAGGGCTGGGGCCAACGTCCTGACTTTC. The rearrangement links TRBV4-1 to TRBJ2-6; 10 bases align to TRBD1. V was pared by 2 bases and J by 2 bases, with 6 bases of the junction left unmatched. Germline lookup yields CDR1 MGHRA and CDR2 YSYEKL. This CDR3 comprises 18 residues.

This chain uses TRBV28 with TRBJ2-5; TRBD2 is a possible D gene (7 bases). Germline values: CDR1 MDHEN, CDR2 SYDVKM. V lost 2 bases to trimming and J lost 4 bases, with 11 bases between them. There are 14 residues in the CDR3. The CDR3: CASSLRGGGETQYF. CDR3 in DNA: TGTGCCAGCAGTTTAAGAGGGGGGGGAGAGACCCAGTACTTC.

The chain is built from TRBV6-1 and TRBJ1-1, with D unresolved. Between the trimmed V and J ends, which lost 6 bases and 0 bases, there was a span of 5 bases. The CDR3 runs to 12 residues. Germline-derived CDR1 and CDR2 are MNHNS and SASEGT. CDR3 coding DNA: TGTGCCAGCAGGGGAGTGAACACTGAAGCTTTCTTT. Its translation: CASRGVNTEAFF.

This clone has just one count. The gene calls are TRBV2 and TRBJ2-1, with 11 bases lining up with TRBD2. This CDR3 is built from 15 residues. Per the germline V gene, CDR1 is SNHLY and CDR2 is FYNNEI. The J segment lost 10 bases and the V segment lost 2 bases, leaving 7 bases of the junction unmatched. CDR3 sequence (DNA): TGTGCCAGCAGTGAAAGGCTAGCGGGAGGCGGAGAGCAGTTCTTC. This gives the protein CASSERLAGGGEQFF.

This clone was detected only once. CDR3 in DNA: TGCGCCAGCAGCCAAGGAACCTTGGGCACTGGAAACACCATATATTTT. Translated: CASSQGTLGTGNTIYF. This sequence joins TRBV4-1 and TRBJ1-3; unclear D gene. This CDR3 contains 16 residues. The germline V and J ends were trimmed by 1 base and 2 bases, with 12 bases remaining between them. Per the germline V gene, CDR1 is MGHRA and CDR2 is YSYEKL.

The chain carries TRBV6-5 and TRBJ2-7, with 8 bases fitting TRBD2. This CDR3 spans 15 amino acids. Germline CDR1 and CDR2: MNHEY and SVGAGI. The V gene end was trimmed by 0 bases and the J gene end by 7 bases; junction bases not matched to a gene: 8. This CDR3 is CASSYSAGAWGEQYF. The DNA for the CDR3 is TGTGCCAGCAGTTACTCAGCGGGGGCCTGGGGGGAGCAGTACTTC.

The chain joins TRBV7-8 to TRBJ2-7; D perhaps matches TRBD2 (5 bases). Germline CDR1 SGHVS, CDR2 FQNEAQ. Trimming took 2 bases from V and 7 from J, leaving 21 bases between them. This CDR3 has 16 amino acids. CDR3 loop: CASSLLVVGVMGEQYF. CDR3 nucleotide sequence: TGTGCCAGCAGCTTACTGGTTGTCGGGGTCATGGGGGAGCAGTACTTC.

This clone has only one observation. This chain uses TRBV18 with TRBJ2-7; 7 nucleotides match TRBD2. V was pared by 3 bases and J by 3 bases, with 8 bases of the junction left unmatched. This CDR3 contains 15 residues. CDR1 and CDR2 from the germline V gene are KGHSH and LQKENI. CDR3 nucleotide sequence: TGTGCCAGCTCACCCGGGGGGACTCGATACTACGAGCAGTACTTC. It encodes CASSPGGTRYYEQYF.